What follows are 21 T cell receptor beta chains derived from one specimen sequenced in a study of blood T cell repertoires in COVID-19. The data were produced by immunoSEQ multiplex PCR, yet TCRdb's version contains in-frame clones alone and is incomplete. The table records roughly 70,000 clones, about four fifths of them present only once. Sequences were obtained from peripheral blood. Receptors were obtained from a human donor in a cohort sampled during active COVID-19.

A single count supports this clone. The chain employs TRBV18 and TRBJ2-1; tentative D call: TRBD2 (6 bases). This CDR3 is 16 amino acids long. The V and J ends lost 3 bases and 9 bases respectively, with 21 bases between them. Germline CDR1 and CDR2: KGHSH and LQKENI. The CDR3 is CASSPPRSQGAGEQFF. Here the CDR3 DNA reads TGTGCCAGCTCACCCCCGAGGTCCCAGGGAGCGGGTGAGCAGTTCTTC.

The chain has TRBV18 and TRBJ2-2; the D gene is possibly TRBD2 (6 bases). Trimming left V 1 base short and J 6 bases short, with 15 bases between. CDR3 length: 16 amino acids. Looked up from germline, CDR1 is KGHSH and CDR2 is LQKENI. CDR3 DNA: TGTGCCAGCTCACCACGTAGGGGCGCGGGACCCGGGGAGCTGTTTTTT. Amino acid sequence: CASSPRRGAGPGELFF.

In DNA, the CDR3 is TGTGCCAGTAGTACGGAGGAGGGGCGGAACACTGAAGCTTTCTTT. Protein product: CASSTEEGRNTEAFF. The chain recombines TRBV19 with TRBJ1-1; D possibly corresponds to TRBD1 (5 bases). CDR3 length: 15 residues. Per the germline V gene, CDR1 is LNHDA and CDR2 is SQIVND (reference sequence). V was cut by 4 bases and J by 1 base, with 13 bases left in between.

CDR3 nucleotides: TGCAGCGTGGGGCTAGGGTCCGTAGGCGGGGAGCTGTTTTTT. This translates into CSVGLGSVGGELFF. The chain is built from TRBV29-1 and TRBJ2-2; tentatively, D is TRBD1 (5 bases). There are 14 residues in the CDR3. V lost 6 bases to trimming and J lost 7 bases, with 18 bases between them. CDR1 and CDR2 from the germline V gene are SQVTM and ANQGSEA.

This chain connects TRBV28 to TRBJ1-6; a weak D match, TRBD1 (6 bases). The CDR3 is 15 residues long. Germline V CDR1 and CDR2: MDHEN, SYDVKM. Trimming cost V 7 bases and J 9 bases, with 19 bases left between them. CDR3 nucleotides: TGTGCCAGCACAGGGGAATCATGGCGCAGTTCACCCCTCCACTTT. Residues: CASTGESWRSSPLHF.

V gene TRBV11-3 combines with J gene TRBJ2-7; 7 bases fit TRBD1. This CDR3 region has 14 residues. Germline loops: CDR1 SGHNT, CDR2 YENEEA. V was pared by 5 bases and J by 1 base, with 5 bases of the junction left unmatched. The CDR3: CASSPRQGSYEQYF. The CDR3 nucleotides read TGTGCCAGCAGCCCACGACAGGGATCCTACGAGCAGTACTTC. Variable domain in full (rest from reference TRBV11-3 and TRBJ2-7): EAGVVQSPRYKIIEKKQPVAFWCNPISGHNTLYWYLQNLGQGPELLIRYENEEAVDDSQLPKDRFSAERLKGVDSTLKIQPAELGDSAVYLCASSPRQGSYEQYFGPGTRLTVT.

This clone was found a few times. The J gene is TRBJ1-2, the V gene TRBV30; D gene uncertain. Germline loops: CDR1 GTSNPN, CDR2 SVGIG (reference sequence). The CDR3 is 10 residues long. V gave up 7 bases and J gave up 2 bases, with 5 bases separating them. The CDR3 DNA sequence: TGTGCCTCTAGGAACTATGGCTACACCTTC. This gives the protein CASRNYGYTF. The full variable domain, completed using reference TRBV30 and TRBJ1-2, is SQTIHQWPATLVQPVGSPLSLECTVEGTSNPNLYWYRQAAGRGLQLLFYSVGIGQISSEVPQNLSASRPQDRQFILSSKKLLLSDSGFYLCASRNYGYTFGSGTRLTVV.

The chain recombines TRBV5-8 with TRBJ2-7; 9 bases fit TRBD1. V lost 2 bases to trimming and J lost 12 bases; unmatched junction nucleotides: 9. Germline CDR1 and CDR2: SGHTS and YDEGEE. The CDR3 is 13 residues long. The CDR3 sequence: CASSFQDRGGLYF. In nucleotides, the CDR3 is TGTGCCAGCAGCTTCCAGGACAGGGGAGGGTTGTACTTC.

The V call is TRBV29-1, the J call TRBJ2-3; D unclear. Trimming stripped 3 bases from V and 5 bases from J, with 12 bases between. Germline CDR1 SQVTM, CDR2 ANQGSEA. This CDR3 is built from 13 residues. The CDR3 nucleotides read TGCAGCGTTGATGGCCAGACGGGAGATACGCAGTATTTT. Encoded protein: CSVDGQTGDTQYF.

The chain joins TRBV5-1 to TRBJ1-1; D is perhaps TRBD1 (5 bases). Germline V gene sequence: CDR1 SGHRS, CDR2 YFSETQ. The CDR3 is 14 residues long. V lost 5 bases and J 3 bases, leaving 14 bases between the germline ends. CDR3 protein: CASSRGTVDTEAFF. The CDR3 DNA sequence: TGCGCCAGCAGTAGGGGTACCGTCGACACTGAAGCTTTCTTT.

The sample holds a few counts of this clone. The chain couples TRBV2 to TRBJ1-2; 10 positions match TRBD1. The germline V gene has CDR1 SNHLY and CDR2 FYNNEI. The CDR3 contains 13 residues. Trimming cost V 6 bases and J 4 bases; bases outside gene matches: 2. The CDR3 bases are TGTGCCAGCAGGGACAGGGGGTCCTATGGCTACACCTTC. Its protein product is CASRDRGSYGYTF.

J is TRBJ2-5 and V is TRBV7-2, with D unresolved. Looked up from germline, CDR1 is SGHTA and CDR2 is FQGNSA. V dropped 1 base and J dropped 5 bases, with 8 bases sitting between them. The CDR3 totals 13 residues. The CDR3 loop is CASSLDSPETQYF. CDR3 bases: TGTGCCAGCAGCTTAGACAGTCCCGAGACCCAGTACTTC.

The chain is built from TRBV25-1 and TRBJ2-1; TRBD2 is a possible D gene (5 bases). With 1 base removed from V and 12 bases from J, the gap between germline ends came to 13 bases. This CDR3 has 13 amino acids. Germline V gene data show CDR1 as MGHDK and CDR2 as SYGVNS. In DNA form, the CDR3 reads TGTGCCAGCAGTGAATCTAGTAGGGAGTCGCAGTTCTTC. It yields the protein CASSESSRESQFF.

CDR3 amino acids: CATSDRLVSDTQYF. For the CDR3, the DNA is TGTGCCACCAGTGATCGACTAGTCTCGGATACGCAGTATTTT. The V call is TRBV24-1, the J call TRBJ2-3, with D possibly being TRBD2 (6 bases). V was cut by 3 bases and J by 6 bases, with 12 bases left in between. This CDR3 has 14 residues. Germline assignment: CDR1 KGHDR and CDR2 SFDVKD.

This clone has just one count. J is TRBJ2-7 and V is TRBV5-6; perhaps TRBD2 as D (6 bases). There are 14 residues in the CDR3. The ends were cut back, 5 bases at V and 0 bases at J, with 12 bases in the middle. The germline CDR1 and CDR2 sequences are SGHDT and YYEEEE. In DNA, the CDR3 is TGTGCCAGCAGTTTCCACGGGGGCTCCTACGAGCAGTACTTC. Translating it yields CASSFHGGSYEQYF.

This clone was seen a few times. This chain joins TRBV25-1 and TRBJ1-2; D remains unclear. Deletions cut 8 bases from V and 2 bases from J, with 6 bases between. Germline V gene sequence: CDR1 MGHDK, CDR2 SYGVNS. The length of the CDR3 is 11 residues. CDR3 in DNA: TGTGCCAGCGAGGAGAACTATGGCTACACCTTC. It translates to CASEENYGYTF.

This clone was seen a few times. The rearrangement links TRBV2 to TRBJ1-6; 9 bases line up with TRBD1. With V trimmed by 6 bases and J by 8 bases, 14 bases remained unmatched. CDR1 is SNHLY, CDR2 FYNNEI, per germline. The CDR3 is made up of 17 amino acids. In nucleotides, the CDR3 is TGTGCCAGCAGGCCCGGGACAGGGAGTTATGTAGATTCACCCCTCCACTTT. It codes for CASRPGTGSYVDSPLHF.

The J gene is TRBJ2-5, the V gene TRBV10-3; no clear D gene. The CDR3 is made up of 14 amino acids. Germline CDR1 and CDR2: ENHRY and SYGVKD. Trimming removed 10 bases at V and 2 bases at J, with 17 bases between. The CDR3 region has the DNA TGTGCCACCGCGGCGAGTCAAAGACAAGAGACCCAGTACTTC. Translating gives CATAASQRQETQYF.

The V and J genes are TRBV10-3 and TRBJ2-2; weak D call: TRBD2 (5 bases). The V end lost 6 bases, the J end lost 6 bases, and 11 bases lay between the germline ends. CDR1 and CDR2 from the germline V gene are ENHRY and SYGVKD. CDR3 length equals 13 residues. The CDR3 coding sequence is TGTGCCATCAGCCCGGACTCCCCCGGGGAGCTGTTTTTT. Translating gives CAISPDSPGELFF.

V usage is TRBV19 and J usage is TRBJ2-2; possibly TRBD1 for D (6 bases). Germline assignment: CDR1 LNHDA and CDR2 SQIVND (reference sequence). Trimming removed 1 base from V and 0 bases from J, with 12 bases in between. The CDR3 has 17 amino acids. The CDR3 DNA reads TGTGCCAGTAGTATAGGGGACAACCTCGCGAACACCGGGGAGCTGTTTTTT. As protein: CASSIGDNLANTGELFF.

The chain couples TRBV19 to TRBJ2-1, with D hard to call. The CDR3 length is 13 residues. CDR1 LNHDA and CDR2 SQIVND come from the germline V gene (reference sequence). V gave up 1 base and J gave up 3 bases, with 4 bases separating them. Here the CDR3 reads CASSIGHYNEQFF. DNA of the CDR3: TGTGCCAGTAGTATAGGGCACTACAATGAGCAGTTCTTC. The full variable domain, in which reference TRBV19 and TRBJ2-1 provide the parts outside the CDR3, is DGGITQSPKYLFRKEGQNVTLSCEQNLNHDAMYWYRQDPGQGLRLIYYSQIVNDFQKGDIAEGYSVSREKKESFPLTVTSAQKNPTAFYLCASSIGHYNEQFFGPGTRLTVL.